Presented here are 32 T cell receptor beta chains from one specimen sequenced in a study of T cells after yellow fever vaccination. Each CDR3 protein is one row after TCRdb ran MiXCR on the 5' RACE reads. The sample holds some 120,000 distinct CDR3 sequences, more than 7.5% seen once. Sequenced here: CD8+ T cells sorted from PBMCs, sampled on the day of the yellow fever booster vaccination. These receptors all come from a young man who received the YFV17D yellow fever vaccine.

This chain joins TRBV5-4 and TRBJ2-1; 8 bases align to TRBD1. V lost 4 bases, J lost 8 bases, and 8 bases stayed unmatched. The CDR3 runs to 14 residues. From germline, CDR1 is SGHNT and CDR2 YYREEE (reference sequence). The CDR3, as DNA: TGTGCCAGCAGCCCACGGCCAGGGGGCGATGAGCAGTTCTTC. Translated, it gives CASSPRPGGDEQFF.

V is TRBV6-2 or TRBV6-3 and J is TRBJ1-1; D not resolved. Germline assignment: CDR1 MNHEY and CDR2 SVGEGT. This CDR3 spans 13 amino acids. Trimming removed 2 bases at V and 5 bases at J, with 9 bases between. The CDR3 DNA reads TGTGCCAGCAGTTACCCCCGAGGGACTGAAGCTTTCTTT. Residues: CASSYPRGTEAFF.

In this sample, this clonotype turned up a few times. The chain links TRBV5-8 to TRBJ2-7, with TRBD1 matching 10 bases. Germline trimming cut 3 bases from V and 3 bases from J; bases unmatched to any gene: 12. Germline CDR1 and CDR2: SGHTS and YDEGEE. The CDR3 is 17 amino acids. The CDR3 coding sequence is TGTGCCAGCAGCTCTTGGATTCGGGACAGGGGATACTACGAGCAGTACTTC. This sequence encodes CASSSWIRDRGYYEQYF. The complete variable domain, with remaining parts taken from reference TRBV5-8 and TRBJ2-7, reads EAGVTQSPTHLIKTRGQQATLRCSPISGHTSVYWYQQALGLGLQFLLWYDEGEERNRGNFPPRFSGRQFPNYSSELNVNALELEDSALYLCASSSWIRDRGYYEQYFGPGTRLTVT.

This clonotype was picked up a small number of times. This chain joins TRBV4-3 and TRBJ2-3; tentatively, D is TRBD1 or TRBD2 (5 bases each). The germline gives CDR1 LGHNA, CDR2 YSLEER. This CDR3 has 17 residues. V was cut by 0 bases and J by 5 bases, with 18 bases left in between. CDR3 residues: CASSQEMGPGFRDTQYF. CDR3 nucleotide sequence: TGCGCCAGCAGCCAAGAAATGGGGCCGGGGTTCAGAGATACGCAGTATTTT.

This clonotype has only a few counts. The chain employs TRBV7-2 and TRBJ2-7, with D uncertain. CDR3 size: 13 residues. The germline V gene has CDR1 SGHTA and CDR2 FQGNSA. Trimming left V 3 bases short and J 0 bases short, with 6 bases between. The CDR3 protein is CASSFHNSYEQYV. CDR3 nucleotide sequence: TGTGCCAGCAGCTTCCACAACTCCTACGAGCAGTACGTC.

This clonotype has at least ten counts. This chain joins TRBV5-1 and TRBJ2-7; D is possibly TRBD2 (6 bases). V lost 3 bases to trimming and J lost 4 bases, with 17 bases between them. The CDR3 consists of 15 residues. CDR1 is SGHRS and CDR2 is YFSETQ in the germline V gene. The CDR3 bases are TGCGCCAGCAGCTCGGAGACTAGTGGGGCTTACGAGCAGTACTTC. Translation: CASSSETSGAYEQYF.

This clonotype was found a few times. The V gene is TRBV13, the J gene TRBJ1-1; D unresolved. Trimming shortened V by 6 bases and J by 2 bases, and 7 bases separated the two germline ends. CDR3 size: 12 residues. Looked up from germline, CDR1 is PRHDT and CDR2 is FYEKMQ (reference sequence). CDR3 sequence (DNA): TGTGCCAGCAGGATAGACAACACTGAAGCTTTCTTT. Its translation is CASRIDNTEAFF.

The CDR3 protein is CASSQVGVSYEQYV. For the CDR3, the DNA is TGCGCCAGCAGCCAAGTTGGAGTCTCCTACGAGCAGTACGTC. The rearrangement uses TRBV4-1 and TRBJ2-7; D ambiguous. V was shortened by 1 base and J by 0 bases, with 7 bases between the two germline ends. The CDR3 extends over 14 amino acids. The V gene's germline CDR1 is MGHRA and CDR2 YSYEKL.

The chain is built from TRBV13 and TRBJ2-6; 8 nucleotides agree with TRBD1. Looked up from germline, CDR1 is PRHDT and CDR2 is FYEKMQ (reference sequence). The V and J ends lost 8 bases and 2 bases, in that order; junction bases with no gene match: 5. This CDR3 comprises 15 residues. The DNA for the CDR3 is TGTGCCAGCGACTACAGGGGGGCTGGGGCCAACGTCCTGACTTTC. Translating gives CASDYRGAGANVLTF.

This clonotype was recorded a few times. This chain uses TRBV5-6 with TRBJ2-7; D unclear. The germline V gene encodes CDR1 SGHDT and CDR2 YYEEEE. CDR3 length: 11 residues. V lost 2 bases and J 5 bases, leaving 5 bases between the germline ends. CDR3: CASSFGDEQYV. The CDR3 bases are TGTGCCAGCAGCTTTGGGGACGAGCAGTACGTC.

This clonotype was seen a few times. A much bigger clone sits one base away, suggesting this may be a read error. The CDR3 DNA sequence: TGCAGAGCCCCCGACAGGGACCTCGAGCAGTACTTC. It yields the protein CRAPDRDLEQYF. The chain is built from TRBV20-1 and TRBJ2-7, with 7 bases identical to TRBD1. Germline V CDR1 and CDR2: DFQATT, SNEGSKA (reference sequence). CDR3 length: 12 amino acids.

This sequence joins TRBV7-6 and TRBJ2-1; 7 bases are shared with TRBD1. The CDR3 covers 17 residues. J lost 4 bases, V lost 5 bases, and 14 bases had no gene match. Germline loops: CDR1 SGHVS, CDR2 FNYEAQ. CDR3 residues: CASSPRAGTDLYNEQFF. In nucleotides, the CDR3 is TGTGCCAGCAGCCCCCGCGCCGGGACAGACCTTTACAATGAGCAGTTCTTC. The variable domain in full, completed from reference TRBV7-6 and TRBJ2-1, reads GAGVSQSPRYKVTKRGQDVALRCDPISGHVSLYWYRQALGQGPEFLTYFNYEAQQDKSGLPNDRFSAERPEGSISTLTIQRTEQRDSAMYRCASSPRAGTDLYNEQFFGPGTRLTVL.

This clonotype turned up a few times. The chain joins TRBV4-1 to TRBJ1-6, with D possibly TRBD1 on 6 matching bases. With 1 base removed from V and 13 bases from J, the gap between germline ends came to 20 bases. CDR3 length: 16 residues. Germline CDR1 MGHRA, CDR2 YSYEKL. CDR3 bases: TGCGCCAGCAGCCAAGTAGGGCAGGGGCCTTCTCGGCCCCTCCACTTT. Residues: CASSQVGQGPSRPLHF.

The sample holds a few counts of this clonotype. This chain joins TRBV4-1 and TRBJ2-1; no definite D call. Trimming shortened V by 4 bases and J by 7 bases, and 14 bases separated the two germline ends. The CDR3 is made up of 14 amino acids. The germline V gene encodes CDR1 MGHRA and CDR2 YSYEKL. CDR3 in amino acids: CASSPTAHPNEQFF. The CDR3 region has the DNA TGCGCCAGCAGCCCCACAGCCCATCCGAATGAGCAGTTCTTC.

This clonotype has just a few counts. The chain uses TRBV6-2 or TRBV6-3 and TRBJ2-5; tentatively, D is TRBD1 (5 bases). V dropped 5 bases and J dropped 6 bases, with 19 bases sitting between them. The CDR3 loop spans 15 amino acids. Germline loops: CDR1 MNHEY, CDR2 SVGEGT. This chain's CDR3 is CASSAYSQGLKTQYF. CDR3 coding DNA: TGTGCCAGCAGTGCCTACTCCCAGGGCCTCAAGACCCAGTACTTC.

This clonotype occurred many times. The J gene is TRBJ1-6, the V gene TRBV7-2, with TRBD1 as a possible D gene (5 bases). Germline lookup yields CDR1 SGHTA and CDR2 FQGNSA. The V end was cut by 2 bases, the J end by 6 bases, with 8 bases between. The CDR3 loop spans 14 amino acids. The DNA of the CDR3 is TGTGCCAGCAGCTTATCAGGGTTTAATTCACCCCTCCACTTT. The encoded protein is CASSLSGFNSPLHF.

This clonotype was seen only a few times. This rearrangement joins TRBV2 to TRBJ2-6, with TRBD1 identical over 7 bases. CDR1 and CDR2 from the germline V gene are SNHLY and FYNNEI. Trimming took 6 bases from V and 4 from J; bases not matched to a gene: 6. CDR3 length: 15 residues. CDR3 in DNA: TGTGCCAGCAGGGAACAGGGGTCGGGGGCCAACGTCCTGACTTTC. Protein sequence: CASREQGSGANVLTF.

The CDR3 here is CATSKDRTDTQYF. In DNA form, the CDR3 reads TGTGCCACCAGCAAGGATAGAACAGATACGCAGTATTTT. The chain has TRBV15 and TRBJ2-3; D unresolved. Germline V CDR1 and CDR2: LNHNV, YYDKDF (reference sequence). Trimming removed 4 bases at V and 3 bases at J, with 8 bases between. This CDR3 region has 13 residues.

This chain links TRBV5-4 with TRBJ2-1, with D uncertain. The length of the CDR3 is 15 residues. The germline V and J ends were trimmed by 1 base and 7 bases, with 15 bases remaining between them. Germline V CDR1 and CDR2: SGHNT, YYREEE (reference sequence). The CDR3 loop is CASSLPEEGTNEQFF. As DNA, the CDR3 is TGTGCCAGCAGCTTGCCCGAAGAAGGTACGAATGAGCAGTTCTTC.

Remarks on this clonotype: This clone may be a read error of a much larger clone one base away. The chain joins TRBV6-1 to TRBJ2-7; D possibly uses TRBD1 or TRBD2 (5 bases each). V lost 3 bases to trimming and J lost 2 bases, with 8 bases between them. This CDR3 has 13 amino acids. The germline gives CDR1 MNHNS, CDR2 SASEGT. Here the CDR3 reads CASSDGTPYEQYF. The CDR3 DNA reads TGTGCCAGCAGTGATGGGACGCCCTACGAGCAGTACTTC.

J is TRBJ2-5 and V is TRBV11-2, with D possibly matching TRBD2 (7 bases). Trimming removed 8 bases at V and 1 base at J, with 14 bases between. The CDR3 contains 14 residues. Germline V CDR1 and CDR2: SGHAT, FQNNGV. The CDR3 region has the DNA TGTGCCAGCCTGGAGGGGGGGCTCCAAGAGACCCAGTACTTC. Its protein is CASLEGGLQETQYF.

The CDR3 DNA reads TGTGCCAGCAGTCGTCGGGTGGAGAACACTGAAGCTTTCTTT. Amino acids: CASSRRVENTEAFF. V and J are TRBV27 and TRBJ1-1; no definite D call. The CDR3 is 14 amino acids. Germline CDR1 is MNHEY and CDR2 is SMNVEV (reference sequence). The V end lost 5 bases, the J end lost 1 base, and 11 bases lay between the germline ends.

The chain couples TRBV12-3 or TRBV12-4 to TRBJ2-5, with D perhaps being TRBD1 or TRBD2 (5 bases each). There are 15 residues in the CDR3. V gave up 1 base and J gave up 4 bases, with 13 bases separating them. The CDR3 loop is CASSLDLKGRETQYF. CDR3 bases: TGTGCCAGCAGTTTAGATTTAAAGGGACGAGAGACCCAGTACTTC.

CDR3 sequence (DNA): TGCAGTGCTAGAGATCTAGGGGATGGGGCCAACGTCCTGACTTTC. It translates to CSARDLGDGANVLTF. This chain uses TRBV20-1 with TRBJ2-6; perhaps TRBD1 as D (5 bases). The CDR3 has 15 residues. V was clipped by 0 bases and J by 3 bases, with 9 bases between them. Germline V gene sequence: CDR1 DFQATT, CDR2 SNEGSKA (reference sequence).

The V call is TRBV10-3, the J call TRBJ1-1, with D possibly being TRBD1 (5 bases). Between the trimmed V and J ends, which lost 8 bases and 5 bases, there was a span of 12 bases. In germline, CDR1 is ENHRY, CDR2 SYGVKD. The CDR3 runs 12 residues. The CDR3 loop is CAIASGGTEAFF. The CDR3 DNA reads TGTGCCATCGCAAGTGGGGGTACTGAAGCTTTCTTT.

The chain has TRBV27 and TRBJ1-1, with a possible D match to TRBD1 (6 bases). Trimming took off 0 bases at V and 3 bases at J, with 11 bases between the two ends. Germline-derived CDR1 and CDR2 are MNHEY and SMNVEV (reference sequence). The length of the CDR3 is 15 residues. The CDR3 nucleotides read TGTGCCAGCAGTTTATCAAAGGGGGTGTACACTGAAGCTTTCTTT. It is translated as CASSLSKGVYTEAFF.

This rearrangement joins TRBV5-5 to TRBJ1-1; TRBD1 matches at 8 bases. The CDR3 extends over 15 amino acids. Germline V gene lookup returns CDR1 SGHKS and CDR2 YYEKEE (reference sequence). J gave up 1 base and V 3 bases, and 5 bases lay outside the gene matches. The CDR3: CASSSPGTGNTEAFF. In DNA form, the CDR3 reads TGTGCCAGCAGCTCACCCGGGACAGGGAACACTGAAGCTTTCTTT.

In this sample, this clonotype turned up a few times. The rearrangement joins TRBV14 to TRBJ2-1; perhaps D is TRBD1 or TRBD2 (6 bases each). Germline assignment: CDR1 SGHDN and CDR2 FVKESK. The CDR3 totals 17 residues. Trimming removed 0 bases at V and 7 bases at J, with 19 bases between. Written as DNA, the CDR3 is TGTGCCAGCAGCCAAGAAGTATACGGGGGCCCGTTAAATGAGCAGTTCTTC. It yields the protein CASSQEVYGGPLNEQFF.

The chain employs TRBV2 and TRBJ1-3; D uncertain. Between the trimmed V and J ends, which lost 10 bases and 4 bases, there was a span of 8 bases. Germline V gene lookup returns CDR1 SNHLY and CDR2 FYNNEI. This CDR3 has 11 residues. CDR3: CANIGGNTIYF. CDR3 coding DNA: TGTGCCAACATAGGCGGAAACACCATATATTTT.

This clonotype has just a few counts. CDR3 loop: CASSYGGRGQETQYF. The DNA for the CDR3 is TGTGCCAGCAGTTACGGAGGGCGAGGCCAAGAGACCCAGTACTTC. The V and J genes are TRBV6-5 and TRBJ2-5; tentatively, D is TRBD2 (6 bases). The CDR3 length is 15 residues. With 2 bases removed from V and 1 base from J, the gap between germline ends came to 11 bases. Germline V lookup: CDR1 MNHEY, CDR2 SVGAGI.

This clonotype has a handful of counts. CDR3 protein: CASSLIGQTTEAFF. CDR3 nucleotides: TGTGCCAGCAGCTTAATCGGTCAGACCACTGAAGCTTTCTTT. This sequence joins TRBV7-3 and TRBJ1-1; D ambiguous. The CDR3 sequence is 14 residues long. Deletions cut 1 base from V and 4 bases from J, with 10 bases between. Germline V gene sequence: CDR1 SGHTA, CDR2 FQGTGA.

This clonotype was seen more than once but under ten times. An end of the junction does not agree with germline; a read error may underlie this. V gene TRBV6-2 or TRBV6-3 combines with J gene TRBJ2-7; 8 bases agree with TRBD2. The germline gives CDR1 MNHEY, CDR2 SVGEGT. The CDR3 contains 13 residues. CDR3 amino acids: CASSYSKHAGGPF. CDR3 sequence (DNA): TGTGCCAGCAGTTACTCGAAGCACGCGGGGGGCCCCTTC.